Below are 17 T cell receptor beta chains sequenced from a single sample in a study of radiation and T cells in renal cell carcinoma. As for treatment: treatment-naive control, cytoreductive nephrectomy. The repertoire was sequenced with immunoSEQ multiplex PCR; TCRdb's copy has only in-frame clones and lacks some. This table has approximately 14,000 clones, approximately 50% appearing once. This material consisted of tumor tissue, taken from a patient whose treatment was nephrectomy without radiotherapy. The source is a man aged 45 to 65 with renal cell carcinoma.

This chain connects TRBV6-6 to TRBJ2-3; possible D gene TRBD2, 6 bases. CDR3 length: 14 residues. V was cut by 5 bases and J by 6 bases, with 15 bases left in between. Per the germline V gene, CDR1 is MNHNY and CDR2 is SVGAGI (reference sequence). In nucleotides, the CDR3 is TGTGCCAGCAGTGCGGGGCAGGGTAAGGATACGCAGTATTTT. It yields the protein CASSAGQGKDTQYF.

This sequence joins TRBV5-1 and TRBJ1-4; TRBD1 might be the D (6 bases). The V gene lost 5 bases and the J gene lost 4 bases, with 18 bases spanning the gap. Germline loops: CDR1 SGHRS, CDR2 YFSETQ. The CDR3 spans 16 residues. The CDR3 DNA follows: TGCGCCAGCAGTTTCGGTACAGGGCCCTATAATGAAAAACTGTTTTTT. Translated, it gives CASSFGTGPYNEKLFF.

The chain has TRBV27 and TRBJ1-4, with unresolved D. V lost 7 bases and J lost 5, with 14 bases in between. Germline V CDR1 and CDR2: MNHEY, SMNVEV (reference sequence). The CDR3 has 14 residues. DNA for the CDR3: TGTGCCAGCAAATCCGGCAGACACAATGAAAAACTGTTTTTT. Protein sequence: CASKSGRHNEKLFF.

The chain joins TRBV6-4 to TRBJ2-3; D uncertain. The germline CDR1 and CDR2 sequences are MRHNA and SNTAGT. The CDR3 runs to 13 residues. Trimming took 2 bases from V and 6 from J, leaving 9 bases between them. The CDR3 DNA reads TGTGCCAGCAGTGACGAGGAGTTGGATACGCAGTATTTT. It codes for CASSDEELDTQYF.

This rearrangement joins TRBV10-3 to TRBJ2-1; D gene ambiguous. The CDR3 totals 12 residues. V lost 3 bases and J lost 9, with 9 bases in between. Germline V gene data show CDR1 as ENHRY and CDR2 as SYGVKD. The CDR3 reads CAISDRTSEQFF. The CDR3 coding sequence is TGTGCCATCAGTGACAGGACGTCTGAGCAGTTCTTC.

The rearrangement links TRBV5-4 to TRBJ1-2; D possibly corresponds to TRBD1 (5 bases). Germline assignment: CDR1 SGHNT and CDR2 YYREEE (reference sequence). V lost 3 bases to trimming and J lost 2 bases, with 11 bases between them. The CDR3 has 14 residues. CDR3 in amino acids: CASSWGGANYGYTF. CDR3 in DNA: TGTGCCAGCAGCTGGGGGGGAGCGAACTATGGCTACACCTTC.

The chain couples TRBV11-2 to TRBJ2-3, with 11 bases aligning to TRBD2. There are 15 residues in the CDR3. With V trimmed by 7 bases and J by 4 bases, 7 bases remained unmatched. The germline V gene encodes CDR1 SGHAT and CDR2 FQNNGV. CDR3 residues: CASISSGGRADTQYF. CDR3 nucleotide sequence: TGTGCCAGCATATCTAGCGGGGGGCGGGCAGATACGCAGTATTTT. Filled out from reference TRBV11-2 and TRBJ2-3, the complete variable domain reads EAGVAQSPRYKIIEKRQSVAFWCNPISGHATLYWYQQILGQGPKLLIQFQNNGVVDDSQLPKDRFSAERLKGVDSTLKIQPAKLEDSAVYLCASISSGGRADTQYFGPGTRLTVL.

The chain carries TRBV19 and TRBJ2-4, with unresolved D. This CDR3 has 11 amino acids. The V end was cut by 1 base, the J end by 8 bases, with 3 bases between. Germline lookup yields CDR1 LNHDA and CDR2 SQIVND (reference sequence). This chain's CDR3 is CASSIGDIQYF. The CDR3 DNA reads as TGTGCCAGTAGTATAGGTGACATTCAGTACTTC.

The chain couples TRBV5-1 to TRBJ2-3; 8 nucleotides agree with TRBD2. V shed 4 bases, J shed 3 bases, and the junction held 10 bases outside the gene matches. The germline CDR1 and CDR2 sequences are SGHRS and YFSETQ. The CDR3 length is 16 residues. CDR3 in DNA: TGCGCCAGCAGCCTCTCGGGTAGCGGGGTTACAGATACGCAGTATTTT. Amino acids: CASSLSGSGVTDTQYF.

The chain links TRBV7-8 to TRBJ1-4; D possibly corresponds to TRBD1 (6 bases). Trimming cost V 1 base and J 6 bases, with 15 bases left between them. The CDR3 totals 16 residues. Germline CDR1 reads SGHVS; CDR2 reads FQNEAQ. The CDR3 here is CASSLGQGPRDEKLFF. The CDR3 DNA reads TGTGCCAGCAGCTTAGGGCAGGGGCCAAGGGATGAAAAACTGTTTTTT.

This chain connects TRBV11-3 to TRBJ2-3; TRBD2 matches at 11 bases. The V gene end was trimmed by 5 bases and the J gene end by 0 bases; junction bases not matched to a gene: 7. The CDR3 loop spans 17 amino acids. Germline V gene sequence: CDR1 SGHNT, CDR2 YENEEA. The CDR3 nucleotides are TGTGCCAGCAGCCGGGGACTAGCGGCTTCTAGCACAGATACGCAGTATTTT. Its protein is CASSRGLAASSTDTQYF.

J is TRBJ2-7 and V is TRBV6-5; no reliable D call. The V end lost 5 bases, the J end lost 4 bases, and 6 bases lay between the germline ends. Germline loops: CDR1 MNHEY, CDR2 SVGAGI. The CDR3 is 11 residues long. This CDR3 is CASSTIYEQYF. As DNA, the CDR3 is TGTGCCAGCAGTACAATATACGAGCAGTACTTC.

This CDR3 reads CAIARDRDDTEAFF. The CDR3 DNA sequence: TGTGCCATAGCCCGGGACAGGGACGACACTGAAGCTTTCTTT. J is TRBJ1-1 and V is TRBV10-3; 9 nucleotides agree with TRBD1. V was pared by 9 bases and J by 3 bases, with 8 bases of the junction left unmatched. This CDR3 comprises 14 residues. Germline V gene data show CDR1 as ENHRY and CDR2 as SYGVKD.

The V gene is TRBV5-1, the J gene TRBJ1-2; the match to TRBD1 covers 7 bases. The V gene end was trimmed by 4 bases and the J gene end by 9 bases; junction bases not matched to a gene: 3. Germline lookup yields CDR1 SGHRS and CDR2 YFSETQ. The length of the CDR3 is 11 residues. The CDR3 is CASSMTGRYTF. As DNA, the CDR3 is TGCGCCAGCAGCATGACAGGGCGCTACACCTTC.

The V and J genes are TRBV6-1 and TRBJ1-5; 9 bases are shared with TRBD1. The CDR3 runs 15 residues. The ends lost 4 bases at V and 4 bases at J; junction bases unmatched: 5. Germline V gives CDR1 MNHNS, CDR2 SASEGT. The CDR3 coding sequence is TGTGCCAGCAGTGCCACAGGGGGCGTGAATCAGCCCCAGCATTTT. It codes for CASSATGGVNQPQHF.

This clone was counted once. The chain employs TRBV7-9 and TRBJ2-3, with a possible D match to TRBD1 (6 bases). Germline V gene sequence: CDR1 SEHNR, CDR2 FQNEAQ (reference sequence). Trimming shortened V by 3 bases and J by 3 bases, and 10 bases separated the two germline ends. CDR3 length: 14 residues. The CDR3 protein is CASSLIQGTDTQYF. CDR3 nucleotide sequence: TGTGCCAGCAGCTTGATCCAGGGGACAGATACGCAGTATTTT. The full variable domain, with the rest looked up from reference TRBV7-9 and TRBJ2-3, is DTGVSQNPRHKITKRGQNVTFRCDPISEHNRLYWYRQTLGQGPEFLTYFQNEAQLEKSRLLSDRFSAERPKGSFSTLEIQRTEQGDSAMYLCASSLIQGTDTQYFGPGTRLTVL.

V is TRBV19 and J is TRBJ2-7; D is unclear. The CDR3 sequence is 11 residues long. Trimming took off 4 bases at V and 6 bases at J, with 7 bases between the two ends. Germline V gene data show CDR1 as LNHDA and CDR2 as SQIVND (reference sequence). Here the CDR3 DNA reads TGTGCCAGTAGTACCCCGATCGAGCAGTACTTC. This codes for CASSTPIEQYF.